Sequencing of this T cell receptor (beta chain) was carried out in a study of blood T cell repertoires in COVID-19. Study context: Researchers got acute and convalescent COVID-19 samples from the United States, Italy and Spain.

The V and J ends lost 7 bases and 2 bases, in that order; junction bases with no gene match: 5. The CDR3 sequence is 13 residues long. The germline V gene encodes CDR1 SNHLY and CDR2 FYNNEI. The method was immunoSEQ multiplex PCR; TCRdb's version includes in-frame clones alone and lacks a portion of them. The profile covers a few hundred thousand clones, with about nine tenths appearing a single time and 5.5% to 7% taken by the ten largest. Sequencing was done on a sample of peripheral blood. J is TRBJ2-7 and V is TRBV2, with TRBD1 identical over 7 bases. This receptor was identified in a woman aged 30 to 39 who had recovered from COVID-19. CDR3 amino acids: CASKPTGTYEQYF. CDR3 nucleotides: TGTGCCAGCAAGCCGACAGGGACCTACGAGCAGTACTTC.